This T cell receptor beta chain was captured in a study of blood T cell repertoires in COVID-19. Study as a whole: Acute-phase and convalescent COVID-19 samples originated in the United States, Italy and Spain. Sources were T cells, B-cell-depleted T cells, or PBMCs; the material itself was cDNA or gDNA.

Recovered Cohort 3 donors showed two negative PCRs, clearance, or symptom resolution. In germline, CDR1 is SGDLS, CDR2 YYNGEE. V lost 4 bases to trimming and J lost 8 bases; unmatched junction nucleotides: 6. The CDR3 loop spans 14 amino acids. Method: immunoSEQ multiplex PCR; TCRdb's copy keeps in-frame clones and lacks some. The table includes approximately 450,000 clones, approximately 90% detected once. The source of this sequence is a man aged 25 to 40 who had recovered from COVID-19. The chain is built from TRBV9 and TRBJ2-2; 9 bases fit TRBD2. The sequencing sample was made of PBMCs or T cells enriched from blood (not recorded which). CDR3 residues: CASSTGLAIGELFF. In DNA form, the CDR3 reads TGTGCCAGCAGCACCGGACTAGCGATTGGGGAGCTGTTTTTT.